Listed below are T cell receptor beta chains from one sample, sequenced in a study of response to subunit inactivated influenza vaccine. TCRdb analysed the RT-PCR reads with MiXCR anew, one entry per CDR3 protein. The table shows 400,000 to 550,000 distinct CDR3 sequences, with around 25% occurring only once. Sequenced here: CD4+ T cells sorted from PBMCs, sampled approximately 5 days after vaccination. The source is a man aged 50-59 years who received an inactivated influenza vaccine. Both conserved end residues are part of each CDR3. The order of the fields is J gene, D gene, clone size, V gene, CDR3 DNA, CDR3 protein. D genes are given only for firm matches. Not every row has a clone size; where given, it reads once, few, many or a size class.

TRBJ2-3 | NA | NA | TRBV20-1 | TGCAGTGCTCCTGATTCTGGGGGCGCAGATACGCAGTATTTT | CSAPDSGGADTQYF
TRBJ1-6 | NA | few | TRBV6-2/TRBV6-3 | TGTGCCAGCAGTTACGAACGGCGGGCAAATTCACCCCTCCACTTT | CASSYERRANSPLHF
TRBJ2-7 | TRBD2 | few | TRBV5-1 | TGCGCCAGCAGCCCCATCGGGACTAGCTACGAGCAGTACTTC | CASSPIGTSYEQYF
TRBJ2-4 | NA | few | TRBV6-1 | TGTGCCAGCAGGCCACAAACTCTAGCCAAAAACATTCAGTACTTC | CASRPQTLAKNIQYF
TRBJ2-7 | NA | few | TRBV24-1 | TGTGCCACCAGTGATTCCCGGGCCCCAACCTACGAGCAGTACTTC | CATSDSRAPTYEQYF
TRBJ2-7 | NA | NA | TRBV27 | TGTGCCAGCAGCCTGAGCGGCAGGCTTCTGGGTGAGCAGTACTTC | CASSLSGRLLGEQYF
TRBJ1-2 | NA | few | TRBV20-1 | TGCAGTGCTAGGTACTACAGGGAGGCTAGTGGCTACACCTTC | CSARYYREASGYTF
TRBJ2-7 | TRBD2 | NA | TRBV27 | TGTGCCAGCAGTTTATCCAGGACTAGCCGGGACGAGCAGTACTTC | CASSLSRTSRDEQYF
TRBJ2-1 | NA | NA | TRBV9 | TGTGCCAGCAGCGTGGGGCCGGCAATATCGAACTCCTACAATGAGCAGTTCTTC | CASSVGPAISNSYNEQFF
TRBJ1-2 | TRBD1 | few | TRBV4-3 | TGCGCCAGTAGCCAAGTTGGGACAGGGGGCGGAGGCTACACCTTC | CASSQVGTGGGGYTF
TRBJ2-3 | NA | few | TRBV20-1 | TGCAGTGCCCCTGGGGTTGTAGCAGATACGCAGTATTTT | CSAPGVVADTQYF
TRBJ1-1 | NA | few | TRBV20-1 | TGCAGTGCTGGGGGCGGTTTTAGGGGGAACACTGAAGCTTTCTTT | CSAGGGFRGNTEAFF
TRBJ2-7 | TRBD2 | few | TRBV12-3/TRBV12-4 | TGTGCCAGCAGTTTACAACCCCCGGGACTAGGCATCCACGAGCAGTACTTC | CASSLQPPGLGIHEQYF
TRBJ2-7 | NA | many | TRBV5-1 | TGCGCCAGCAGAGGGGATGGATACGAGCAGTACTTC | CASRGDGYEQYF
TRBJ2-3 | NA | few | TRBV28 | TGTGCCAGCAGTCCCTCCGGAATAGAGAGAGTCACTAGCACAGATACGCAGTATTTT | CASSPSGIERVTSTDTQYF
TRBJ2-1 | TRBD2 | NA | TRBV7-3 | TGTGCCAGCAGCCGGGCCGGGACTAGTAATGAGCAGTTCTTC | CASSRAGTSNEQFF
TRBJ2-7 | TRBD2 | few | TRBV20-1 | TGCAGTGCTAGAGTCTTAGCGGGAGCCTACGAGCAGTACTTC | CSARVLAGAYEQYF
TRBJ2-1 | TRBD1 | few | TRBV5-1 | TGCGCCAGCAGCTATGGGGGGACAGGGAGCTCCTACAATGAGCAGTTCTTC | CASSYGGTGSSYNEQFF
TRBJ2-1 | NA | few | TRBV5-1 | TGCGCCAGCAGCTTGGTCGGGAACGATGAGCAGTTCTTC | CASSLVGNDEQFF
TRBJ2-1 | TRBD2 | few | TRBV11-2 | TGTGCCAGCACTCAGGGACTAGTACCCAATGAGCAGTTCTTC | CASTQGLVPNEQFF
TRBJ2-1 | NA | NA | TRBV10-3 | TGTGCCGCCAAAGAAGTTAATGAGCAGTTCTTC | CAAKEVNEQFF
TRBJ1-4 | NA | NA | TRBV5-1 | TGCGCCAGCAGCCCCTACACGGATGAAAAACTGTTTTTT | CASSPYTDEKLFF